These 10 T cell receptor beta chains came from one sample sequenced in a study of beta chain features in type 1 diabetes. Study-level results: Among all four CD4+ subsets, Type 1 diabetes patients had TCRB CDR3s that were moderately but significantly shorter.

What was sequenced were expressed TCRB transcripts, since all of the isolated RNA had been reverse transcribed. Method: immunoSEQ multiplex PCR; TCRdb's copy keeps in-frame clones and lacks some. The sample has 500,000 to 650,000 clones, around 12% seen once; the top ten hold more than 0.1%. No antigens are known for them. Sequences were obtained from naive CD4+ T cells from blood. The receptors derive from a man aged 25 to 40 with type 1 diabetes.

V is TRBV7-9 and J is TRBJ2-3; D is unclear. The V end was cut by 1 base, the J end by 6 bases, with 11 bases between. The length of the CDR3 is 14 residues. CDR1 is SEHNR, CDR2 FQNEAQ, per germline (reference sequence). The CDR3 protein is CASSLGLASDTQYF. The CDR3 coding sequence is TGTGCCAGCAGCTTAGGACTGGCGAGCGATACGCAGTATTTT.

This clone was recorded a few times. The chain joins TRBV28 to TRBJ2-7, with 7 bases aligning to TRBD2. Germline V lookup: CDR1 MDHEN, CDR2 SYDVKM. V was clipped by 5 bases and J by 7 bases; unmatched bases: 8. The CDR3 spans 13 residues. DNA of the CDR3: TGTGCCAGCAGTGTCGACTGGGGAGGGGAGCAGTACTTC. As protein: CASSVDWGGEQYF.

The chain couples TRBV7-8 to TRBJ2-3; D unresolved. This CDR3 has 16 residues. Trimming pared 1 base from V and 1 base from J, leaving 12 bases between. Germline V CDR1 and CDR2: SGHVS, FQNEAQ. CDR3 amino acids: CASSLVPRGGTDTQYF. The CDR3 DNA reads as TGTGCCAGCAGCTTAGTTCCCCGCGGCGGCACAGATACGCAGTATTTT. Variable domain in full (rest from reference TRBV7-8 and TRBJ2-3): GAGVSQSPRYKVAKRGQDVALRCDPISGHVSLFWYQQALGQGPEFLTYFQNEAQLDKSGLPSDRFFAERPEGSVSTLKIQRTQQEDSAVYLCASSLVPRGGTDTQYFGPGTRLTVL.

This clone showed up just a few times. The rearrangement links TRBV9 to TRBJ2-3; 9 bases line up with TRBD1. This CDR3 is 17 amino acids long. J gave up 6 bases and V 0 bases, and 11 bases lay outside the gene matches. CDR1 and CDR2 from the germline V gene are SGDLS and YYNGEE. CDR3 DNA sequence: TGTGCCAGCAGCGTAGACCTTCGACAGGGGGGCGGTGATACGCAGTATTTT. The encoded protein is CASSVDLRQGGGDTQYF.

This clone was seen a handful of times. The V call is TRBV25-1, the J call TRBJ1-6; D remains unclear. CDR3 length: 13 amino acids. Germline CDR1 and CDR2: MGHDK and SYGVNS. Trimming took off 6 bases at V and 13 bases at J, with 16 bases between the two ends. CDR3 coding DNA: TGTGCCAGCAGAAAGGTCCCAGCCGGGCCCCTCCACTTT. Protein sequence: CASRKVPAGPLHF. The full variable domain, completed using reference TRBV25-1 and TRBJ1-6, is EADIYQTPRYLVIGTGKKITLECSQTMGHDKMYWYQQDPGMELHLIHYSYGVNSTEKGDLSSESTVSRIRTEHFPLTLESARPSHTSQYLCASRKVPAGPLHFGNGTRLTVT.

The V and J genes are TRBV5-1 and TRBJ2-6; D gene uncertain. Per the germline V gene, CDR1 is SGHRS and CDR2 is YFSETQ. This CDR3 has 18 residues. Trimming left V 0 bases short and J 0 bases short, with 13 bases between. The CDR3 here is CASSLEVQATSGANVLTF. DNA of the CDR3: TGCGCCAGCAGCTTGGAAGTCCAGGCCACCTCTGGGGCCAACGTCCTGACTTTC.

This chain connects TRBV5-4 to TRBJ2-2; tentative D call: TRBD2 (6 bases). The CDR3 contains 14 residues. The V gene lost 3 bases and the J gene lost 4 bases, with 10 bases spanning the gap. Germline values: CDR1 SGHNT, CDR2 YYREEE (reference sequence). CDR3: CASSSEGGTGELFF. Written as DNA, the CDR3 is TGTGCCAGCAGCTCTGAGGGAGGCACCGGGGAGCTGTTTTTT.

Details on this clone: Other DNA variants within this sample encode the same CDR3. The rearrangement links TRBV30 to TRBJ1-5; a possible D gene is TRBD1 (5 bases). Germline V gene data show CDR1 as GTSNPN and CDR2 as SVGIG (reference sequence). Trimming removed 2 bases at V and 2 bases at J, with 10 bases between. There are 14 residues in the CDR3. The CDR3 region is CAWSRGGGNQPQHF. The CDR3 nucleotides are TGTGCCTGGAGTAGGGGCGGCGGCAATCAGCCCCAGCATTTT.

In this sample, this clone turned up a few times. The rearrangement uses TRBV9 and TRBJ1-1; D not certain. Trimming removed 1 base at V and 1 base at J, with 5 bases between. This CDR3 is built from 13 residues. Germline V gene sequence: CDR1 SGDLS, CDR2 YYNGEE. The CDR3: CASSVSGNTEAFF. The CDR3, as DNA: TGTGCCAGCAGCGTAAGCGGGAACACTGAAGCTTTCTTT.

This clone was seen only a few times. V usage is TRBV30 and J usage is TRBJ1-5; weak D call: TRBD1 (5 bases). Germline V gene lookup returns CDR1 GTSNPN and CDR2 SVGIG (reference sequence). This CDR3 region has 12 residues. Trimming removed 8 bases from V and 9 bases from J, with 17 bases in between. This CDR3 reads CAISREGAPQHF. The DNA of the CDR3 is TGTGCCATAAGCAGGGAAGGTGCGCCCCAGCATTTT.